This T cell receptor (beta chain) was observed in a study of blood T cell repertoires in COVID-19. V was clipped by 4 bases and J by 5 bases; unmatched bases: 5. The CDR3 has 14 amino acids. Germline lookup yields CDR1 MGHRA and CDR2 YSYEKL. The data were produced by immunoSEQ multiplex PCR, yet TCRdb's version contains in-frame clones alone and is incomplete. In the table there are a few hundred thousand clones, about 90% of which are singletons. This TCR derives from a woman under 40 who had recovered from COVID-19. V gene TRBV4-1 combines with J gene TRBJ2-5; 9 bases agree with TRBD2. Sequencing used PBMCs or T cells enriched from blood (not recorded which). The CDR3, as DNA: TGCGCCAGCAGCCTTATAGCGGGAGTTGAGACCCAGTACTTC. Its protein is CASSLIAGVETQYF.